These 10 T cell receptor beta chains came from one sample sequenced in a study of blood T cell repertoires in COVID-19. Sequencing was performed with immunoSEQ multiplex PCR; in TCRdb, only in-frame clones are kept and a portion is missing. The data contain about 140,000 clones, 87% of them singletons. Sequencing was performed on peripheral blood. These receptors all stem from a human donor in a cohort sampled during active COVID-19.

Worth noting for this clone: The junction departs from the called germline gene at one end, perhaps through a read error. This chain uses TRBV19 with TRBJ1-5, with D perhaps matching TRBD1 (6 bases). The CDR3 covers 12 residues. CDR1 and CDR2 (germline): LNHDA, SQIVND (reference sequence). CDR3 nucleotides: TGTGCCAGTAGTATAGAACAGGGCCCCCAACATTTT. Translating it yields CASSIEQGPQHF. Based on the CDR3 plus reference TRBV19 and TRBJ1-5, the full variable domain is DGGITQSPKYLFRKEGQNVTLSCEQNLNHDAMYWYRQDPGQGLRLIYYSQIVNDFQKGDIAEGYSVSREKKESFPLTVTSAQKNPTAFYLCASSIEQGPQHFGDGTRLSIL.

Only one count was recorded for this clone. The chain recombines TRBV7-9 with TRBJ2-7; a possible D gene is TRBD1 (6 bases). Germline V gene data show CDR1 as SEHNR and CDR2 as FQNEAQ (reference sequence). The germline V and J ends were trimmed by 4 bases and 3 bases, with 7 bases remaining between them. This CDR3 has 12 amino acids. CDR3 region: CASSWDNYEQYF. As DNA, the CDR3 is TGTGCCAGCAGCTGGGACAACTACGAGCAGTACTTC.

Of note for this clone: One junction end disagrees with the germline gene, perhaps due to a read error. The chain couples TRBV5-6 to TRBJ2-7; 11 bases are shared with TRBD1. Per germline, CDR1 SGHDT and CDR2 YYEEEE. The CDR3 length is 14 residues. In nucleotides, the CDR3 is TGTGCCAGCAGACATGGAGGGACAGGGGGTCCCCCAGACTTC. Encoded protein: CASRHGGTGGPPDF. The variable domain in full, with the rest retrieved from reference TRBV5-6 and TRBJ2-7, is DAGVTQSPTHLIKTRGQQVTLRCSPKSGHDTVSWYQQALGQGPQFIFQYYEEEERQRGNFPDRFSGHQFPNYSSELNVNALLLGDSALYLCASRHGGTGGPPDFGPGTRLTVT.

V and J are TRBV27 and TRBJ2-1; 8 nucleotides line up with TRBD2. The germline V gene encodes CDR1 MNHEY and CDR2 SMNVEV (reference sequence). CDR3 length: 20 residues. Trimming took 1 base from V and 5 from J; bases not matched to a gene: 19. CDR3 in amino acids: CASSLYPAGVSSILNNEQFF. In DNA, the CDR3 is TGTGCCAGCAGTTTATATCCAGCGGGAGTTTCATCTATCTTAAACAATGAGCAGTTCTTC.

The CDR3 DNA is TGTGCCAGCAGTGGCACCGTACTAGCGAACACCGGGGAGCTGTTTTTT. Protein: CASSGTVLANTGELFF. This chain links TRBV6-1 with TRBJ2-2; D is perhaps TRBD2 (5 bases). V gave up 4 bases and J gave up 0 bases, with 12 bases separating them. The CDR3 contains 16 residues. Germline values: CDR1 MNHNS, CDR2 SASEGT.

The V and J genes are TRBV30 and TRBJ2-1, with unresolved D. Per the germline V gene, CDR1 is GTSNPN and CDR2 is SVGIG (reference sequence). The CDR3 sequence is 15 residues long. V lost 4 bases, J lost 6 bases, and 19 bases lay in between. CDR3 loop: CAWNVWVSLGNEQFF. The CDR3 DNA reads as TGTGCCTGGAACGTCTGGGTTAGCTTGGGCAATGAGCAGTTCTTC.

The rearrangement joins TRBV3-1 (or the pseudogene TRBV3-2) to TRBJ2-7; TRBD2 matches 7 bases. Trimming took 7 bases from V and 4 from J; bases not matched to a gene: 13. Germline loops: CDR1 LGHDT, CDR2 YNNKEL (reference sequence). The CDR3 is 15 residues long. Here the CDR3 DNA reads TGTGCCAGCACCTCAGGGCCTAGCGGCAGGTACGAGCAGTACTTC. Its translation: CASTSGPSGRYEQYF.

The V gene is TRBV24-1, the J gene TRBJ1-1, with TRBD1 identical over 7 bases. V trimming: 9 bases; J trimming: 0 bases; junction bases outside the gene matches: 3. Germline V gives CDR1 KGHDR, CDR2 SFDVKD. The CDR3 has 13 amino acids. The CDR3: CATSGTVNTEAFF. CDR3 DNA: TGTGCCACCTCCGGGACAGTGAACACTGAAGCTTTCTTT.

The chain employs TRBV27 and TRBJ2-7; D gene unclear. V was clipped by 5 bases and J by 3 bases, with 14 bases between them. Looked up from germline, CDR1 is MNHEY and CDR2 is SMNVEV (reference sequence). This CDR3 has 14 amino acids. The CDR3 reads CASSRSDQNYEQYF. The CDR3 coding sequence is TGTGCCAGCAGTCGCTCAGATCAAAACTACGAGCAGTACTTC.

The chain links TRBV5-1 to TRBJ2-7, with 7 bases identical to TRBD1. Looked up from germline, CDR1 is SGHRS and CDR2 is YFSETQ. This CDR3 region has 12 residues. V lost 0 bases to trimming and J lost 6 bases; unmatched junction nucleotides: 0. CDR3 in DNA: TGCGCCAGCAGCTTGGACAGGGGCGAGCAGTACTTC. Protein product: CASSLDRGEQYF.